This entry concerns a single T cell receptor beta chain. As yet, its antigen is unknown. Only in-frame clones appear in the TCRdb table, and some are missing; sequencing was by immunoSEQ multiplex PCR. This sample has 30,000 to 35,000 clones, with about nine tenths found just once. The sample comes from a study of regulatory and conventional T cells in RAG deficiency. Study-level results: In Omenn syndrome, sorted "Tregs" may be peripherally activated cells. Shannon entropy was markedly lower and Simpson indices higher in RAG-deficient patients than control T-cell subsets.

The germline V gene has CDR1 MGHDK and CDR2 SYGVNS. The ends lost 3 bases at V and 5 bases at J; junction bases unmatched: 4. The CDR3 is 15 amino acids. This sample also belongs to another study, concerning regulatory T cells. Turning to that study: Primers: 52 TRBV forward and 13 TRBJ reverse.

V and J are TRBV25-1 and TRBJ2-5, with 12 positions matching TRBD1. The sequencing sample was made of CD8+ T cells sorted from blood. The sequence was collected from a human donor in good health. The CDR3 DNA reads TGTGCCAGCAGTGAGGGACAGGGGGCCGGGGAGACCCAGTACTTC. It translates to CASSEGQGAGETQYF.